The 26 T cell receptor beta chains reported below all come from one sample, sequenced in a study of cytomegalovirus exposure and HLA in healthy donors. 60 Vbeta and 13 Jbeta primers were used in PCR. Libraries were prepared by immunoSEQ multiplex PCR; TCRdb keeps only in-frame clonotypes and omits some of them. The sample carries 180,000 or so clones, around 82% recorded once. The specimen sequenced was PBMCs. The receptors here all came from a woman aged 25 to 39 in good health and CMV-seropositive.

The rearrangement joins TRBV11-2 to TRBJ2-3, with 9 bases fitting TRBD2. CDR3 length: 17 residues. After removal of 5 bases from V and 5 bases from J, the junction contained 14 bases not matched to a gene. CDR1 and CDR2 (germline): SGHAT, FQNNGV. CDR3: CASSRGAGGPRVDTQYF. The CDR3 bases are TGTGCCAGCAGCCGCGGGGCGGGGGGGCCAAGGGTAGATACGCAGTATTTT.

The chain has TRBV27 and TRBJ1-1, with a tentative D call TRBD1 (5 bases). The V gene lost 6 bases and the J gene lost 3 bases, with 11 bases spanning the gap. There are 13 residues in the CDR3. Germline V gene sequence: CDR1 MNHEY, CDR2 SMNVEV (reference sequence). CDR3 nucleotide sequence: TGTGCCAGCAGACCCTGGGGGGACACTGAAGCTTTCTTT. Protein: CASRPWGDTEAFF.

The chain is built from TRBV27 and TRBJ2-5; TRBD1 matches 7 bases. Unmatched junction bases numbered 8, after V lost 5 bases and J lost 2 bases. CDR3 size: 15 residues. CDR1 and CDR2 from the germline V gene are MNHEY and SMNVEV (reference sequence). In nucleotides, the CDR3 is TGTGCCAGCAGTCGAGGACAGGCAGCGCAAGAGACCCAGTACTTC. Encoded protein: CASSRGQAAQETQYF.

The chain has TRBV11-2 and TRBJ2-2; TRBD1 might be the D (5 bases). V shed 1 base and J shed 0 bases, with 6 bases lying between them. This CDR3 has 15 amino acids. Per the germline V gene, CDR1 is SGHAT and CDR2 is FQNNGV. The CDR3 DNA reads as TGTGCCAGCAGCTTAGGGACAACGAACACCGGGGAGCTGTTTTTT. Encoded protein: CASSLGTTNTGELFF.

The chain links TRBV28 to TRBJ2-7, with D possibly TRBD2 on 7 matching bases. Germline CDR1 MDHEN, CDR2 SYDVKM. V gave up 4 bases and J gave up 2 bases, with 21 bases separating them. This CDR3 contains 17 residues. The CDR3 is CASSSSGWAGAAYEQYF. In DNA form, the CDR3 reads TGTGCCAGCAGTTCCTCCGGCTGGGCGGGGGCCGCCTACGAGCAGTACTTC.

This clone was seen a handful of times. V is TRBV28 and J is TRBJ2-2; a weak D match, TRBD2 (8 bases). V dropped 3 bases and J dropped 6 bases, with 17 bases sitting between them. Germline loops: CDR1 MDHEN, CDR2 SYDVKM. The CDR3 is made up of 16 amino acids. As DNA, the CDR3 is TGTGCCAGCAGTTTCGGGGGGGGAGGGGGCGCCGGGGAGCTGTTTTTT. Protein sequence: CASSFGGGGGAGELFF.

The chain has TRBV19 and TRBJ2-1; the match to TRBD1 covers 7 bases. This CDR3 region has 15 residues. With V trimmed by 4 bases and J by 4 bases, 7 bases remained unmatched. Germline CDR1 is LNHDA and CDR2 is SQIVND (reference sequence). CDR3 amino acids: CASSKKGATYNEQFF. Here the CDR3 DNA reads TGTGCCAGTAGTAAAAAGGGGGCGACGTACAATGAGCAGTTCTTC.

V usage is TRBV7-9 and J usage is TRBJ2-7, with 12 bases aligning to TRBD1. The CDR3 loop spans 15 amino acids. From germline, CDR1 is SEHNR and CDR2 FQNEAQ (reference sequence). J lost 2 bases, V lost 5 bases, and 4 bases had no gene match. DNA of the CDR3: TGTGCCAGCAGCCCGGGGACAGGGGGCCCCTACGAGCAGTACTTC. Translated: CASSPGTGGPYEQYF.

The gene calls are TRBV6-5 and TRBJ1-2, with 8 bases matching TRBD1. The CDR3 has 13 residues. V dropped 11 bases and J dropped 4; count of bases not matched to a gene: 9. Germline lookup yields CDR1 MNHEY and CDR2 SVGAGI. In DNA form, the CDR3 reads TGTGCCTCTCAGGGGCAGGGGGCCTATGGCTACACCTTC. Residues: CASQGQGAYGYTF.

The V and J genes are TRBV7-2 and TRBJ1-4, with D perhaps matching TRBD1 (5 bases). The CDR3 totals 15 residues. CDR1 is SGHTA, CDR2 FQGNSA, per germline. The V end was cut by 4 bases, the J end by 10 bases, with 19 bases between. The DNA of the CDR3 is TGTGCCAGCAGCTCGCCCCGGGGGGGTCGGGGAAAACTGTTTTTT. It translates to CASSSPRGGRGKLFF.

This sequence joins TRBV5-1 and TRBJ2-1; 7 bases fit TRBD2. Germline V gene sequence: CDR1 SGHRS, CDR2 YFSETQ. V trimming: 4 bases; J trimming: 2 bases; junction bases outside the gene matches: 9. The CDR3 has 16 residues. The CDR3 spells CASSTATGGAYNEQFF. The DNA of the CDR3 is TGCGCCAGCAGCACTGCGACGGGGGGAGCCTACAATGAGCAGTTCTTC. Variable domain in full (rest from reference TRBV5-1 and TRBJ2-1): KAGVTQTPRYLIKTRGQQVTLSCSPISGHRSVSWYQQTPGQGLQFLFEYFSETQRNKGNFPGRFSGRQFSNSRSEMNVSTLELGDSALYLCASSTATGGAYNEQFFGPGTRLTVL.

This chain uses TRBV7-2 with TRBJ2-7, with 10 bases lining up with TRBD2. The CDR3 is 16 amino acids. Germline V gives CDR1 SGHTA, CDR2 FQGNSA. Germline trimming cut 6 bases from V and 0 bases from J; bases unmatched to any gene: 8. CDR3 in amino acids: CASRGSGGPSSYEQYF. CDR3 sequence (DNA): TGTGCCAGCAGAGGTAGCGGGGGGCCTAGCTCCTACGAGCAGTACTTC.

The chain couples TRBV21-1 to TRBJ2-7; the D call in the table, TRBD1, was not verified against the DNA. TRBV21-1 is classified as a pseudogene. This CDR3 has 14 amino acids. The CDR3 here is CASSIRGPGCEQYF. For the CDR3, the DNA is TGTGCCAGCAGCATAAGGGGGCCTGGCTGCGAGCAGTACTTC.

The chain couples TRBV27 to TRBJ2-5; a possible D gene is TRBD1 (5 bases). CDR3 length: 16 residues. The V end was cut by 4 bases, the J end by 5 bases, with 20 bases between. Per the germline V gene, CDR1 is MNHEY and CDR2 is SMNVEV (reference sequence). CDR3 amino acids: CASSYTYGRVGETQYF. The DNA for the CDR3 is TGTGCCAGCAGTTATACCTACGGCAGGGTGGGGGAGACCCAGTACTTC.

The V call is TRBV4-3, the J call TRBJ1-5, with 10 bases identical to TRBD1. Germline trimming cut 0 bases from V and 6 bases from J; bases unmatched to any gene: 2. Germline lookup yields CDR1 LGHNA and CDR2 YSLEER. This CDR3 is built from 15 residues. For the CDR3, the DNA is TGCGCCAGCAGCCAAGAGACAGGGGGCACTCAGCCCCAGCATTTT. Translated: CASSQETGGTQPQHF.

The chain employs TRBV5-6 and TRBJ2-5; 16 bases are a match to TRBD2. CDR3 length: 16 amino acids. Trimming at V came to 4 bases and at J to 3 bases, leaving 3 bases not matched to a gene. Germline CDR1 is SGHDT and CDR2 is YYEEEE. DNA for the CDR3: TGTGCCAGCAGCCTGGGACTAGCGGGGGGGAAAGAGACCCAGTACTTC. Residues: CASSLGLAGGKETQYF.

The chain has TRBV5-1 and TRBJ2-7, with TRBD2 as a possible D gene (5 bases). This CDR3 has 16 amino acids. V was pared by 0 bases and J by 0 bases, with 13 bases between. Per the germline V gene, CDR1 is SGHRS and CDR2 is YFSETQ. The CDR3 sequence is CASSLAGGGSSYEQYF. The CDR3 DNA is TGCGCCAGCAGCTTGGCGGGTGGAGGTAGCTCCTACGAGCAGTACTTC.

This sequence joins TRBV27 and TRBJ2-5; D possibly corresponds to TRBD1 (6 bases). CDR3 size: 14 residues. The V gene's germline CDR1 is MNHEY and CDR2 SMNVEV (reference sequence). The V and J ends lost 6 bases and 11 bases respectively, with 22 bases between them. Here the CDR3 reads CASRPQGSGEEQYF. The CDR3 DNA reads as TGTGCCAGCAGACCTCAGGGGTCCGGGGAAGAGCAGTACTTC.

The chain recombines TRBV2 with TRBJ1-6; 8 bases are shared with TRBD1. CDR1 is SNHLY and CDR2 is FYNNEI in the germline V gene. The CDR3 runs 13 residues. J gave up 14 bases and V 1 base, and 4 bases lay outside the gene matches. The CDR3, as DNA: TGTGCCAGCAGTGAAGTGTGGGACAGGTCCCTCCACTTT. Protein: CASSEVWDRSLHF.

The rearrangement joins TRBV30 to TRBJ1-3; TRBD1 is a possible D gene (5 bases). The CDR3 sequence is 13 residues long. CDR1 and CDR2 from the germline V gene are GTSNPN and SVGIG (reference sequence). V was shortened by 4 bases and J by 7 bases, with 14 bases between the two germline ends. The chain's CDR3 is CAWTHNGGNTIYF. The CDR3 DNA reads as TGTGCCTGGACCCATAACGGGGGGAACACCATATATTTT.

J is TRBJ1-3 and V is TRBV5-4, with D possibly being TRBD1 (6 bases). The V end was cut by 4 bases, the J end by 0 bases, with 11 bases between. The CDR3 spans 15 residues. CDR1 is SGHNT, CDR2 YYREEE, per germline (reference sequence). The CDR3 DNA reads as TGTGCCAGCAGCCGAGGGGGGGCCTCTGGAAACACCATATATTTT. As protein: CASSRGGASGNTIYF. Full variable domain (remainder filled in from reference TRBV5-4 and TRBJ1-3): ETGVTQSPTHLIKTRGQQVTLRCSSQSGHNTVSWYQQALGQGPQFIFQYYREEENGRGNFPPRFSGLQFPNYSSELNVNALELDDSALYLCASSRGGASGNTIYFGEGSWLTVV.

This chain joins TRBV28 and TRBJ1-5; 10 nucleotides align to TRBD1. The CDR3 totals 15 residues. With 5 bases clipped from V and 8 bases from J, the junction kept 9 bases outside the gene matches. Germline values: CDR1 MDHEN, CDR2 SYDVKM. The CDR3 here is CASSGGQGRREPQHF. In DNA, the CDR3 is TGTGCCAGCAGTGGGGGACAGGGGAGGAGAGAGCCCCAGCATTTT.

This clone was observed once. The rearrangement joins TRBV6-1 to TRBJ2-2, with D tentatively TRBD1 (5 bases). CDR1 and CDR2 from the germline V gene are MNHNS and SASEGT. This CDR3 is built from 15 residues. Deletions cut 4 bases from V and 4 bases from J, with 13 bases between. In DNA form, the CDR3 reads TGTGCCAGCAGTGGCCCGGACACCATCACCGGGGAGCTGTTTTTT. Translating it yields CASSGPDTITGELFF.

This sequence joins TRBV28 and TRBJ2-7; D uncertain. In germline, CDR1 is MDHEN, CDR2 SYDVKM. Trimming took 10 bases from V and 2 from J, leaving 12 bases between them. This CDR3 has 12 residues. CDR3 in amino acids: CATSRLTYEQYF. Written as DNA, the CDR3 is TGTGCCACCTCCCGGTTAACCTACGAGCAGTACTTC.

The rearrangement joins TRBV6-1 to TRBJ1-5; no clear D gene. The CDR3 spans 13 residues. Germline loops: CDR1 MNHNS, CDR2 SASEGT. The V gene lost 7 bases and the J gene lost 3 bases, with 10 bases spanning the gap. CDR3: CASTSPTNQPQHF. CDR3 sequence (DNA): TGTGCCAGCACTTCACCTACCAATCAGCCCCAGCATTTT.

This clone came up a few times. The chain carries TRBV2 and TRBJ1-1; maybe TRBD1 (6 bases). The CDR3 runs 13 residues. From germline, CDR1 is SNHLY and CDR2 FYNNEI. V was trimmed by 8 bases and J by 2 bases, leaving 12 bases between them. The CDR3 sequence: CASSTGLNTEAFF. In DNA form, the CDR3 reads TGTGCCAGCTCAACAGGGTTAAACACTGAAGCTTTCTTT.